The entry below describes one T cell receptor beta chain. What it binds is not known. This sample is drawn from a study of cytomegalovirus exposure and HLA in healthy donors. On the study more broadly: About 80 million unique TCRs, all from HLA-typed donors, were included in an early release of the data.

PCR was performed using 60 Vbeta and 13 Jbeta primers. The table came from immunoSEQ multiplex PCR; TCRdb's copy has only in-frame clones and leaves some out. The sample records about 120,000 clones, approximately 81% being singletons. Study-level results: At a 0.05 false discovery rate, a later analysis found approximately 15,000 TCR beta sequences to be associated with HLA alleles. Among CMV-associated TCR beta chains, most appeared HLA-restricted in a later analysis. A later analysis showed that HLA-associated TCR beta chains had undergone more clonal expansion than equally common others.

The CDR3 totals 13 residues. V lost 2 bases and J lost 4, with 11 bases in between. CDR1 and CDR2 (germline): SQVTM, ANQGSEA. Source material: PBMCs. The rearrangement links TRBV29-1 to TRBJ1-1, with D perhaps TRBD1 (6 bases). This receptor was obtained from a woman in her thirties or forties in good health and CMV-seronegative. In DNA form, the CDR3 reads TGCAGCGTTGAATATCAGGGGACCACTGAAGCTTTCTTT. Translation gives CSVEYQGTTEAFF.